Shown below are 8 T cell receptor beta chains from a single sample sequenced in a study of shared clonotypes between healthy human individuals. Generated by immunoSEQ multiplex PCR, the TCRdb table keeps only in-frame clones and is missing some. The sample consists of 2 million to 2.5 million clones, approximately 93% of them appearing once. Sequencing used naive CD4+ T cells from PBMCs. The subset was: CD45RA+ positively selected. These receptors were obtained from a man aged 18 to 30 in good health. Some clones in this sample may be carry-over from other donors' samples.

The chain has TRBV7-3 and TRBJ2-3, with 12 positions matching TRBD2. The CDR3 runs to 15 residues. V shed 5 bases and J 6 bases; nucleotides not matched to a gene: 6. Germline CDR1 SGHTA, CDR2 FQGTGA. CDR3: CASSLGLAGQDTQYF. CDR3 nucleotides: TGTGCCAGCAGCCTTGGACTAGCGGGGCAGGATACGCAGTATTTT.

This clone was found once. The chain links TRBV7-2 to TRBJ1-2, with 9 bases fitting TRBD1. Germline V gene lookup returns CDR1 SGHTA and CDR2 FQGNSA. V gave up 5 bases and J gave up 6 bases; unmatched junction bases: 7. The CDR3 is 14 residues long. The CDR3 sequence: CASSTRDRENGYTF. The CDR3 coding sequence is TGTGCCAGCAGCACCCGGGACAGGGAGAATGGCTACACCTTC.

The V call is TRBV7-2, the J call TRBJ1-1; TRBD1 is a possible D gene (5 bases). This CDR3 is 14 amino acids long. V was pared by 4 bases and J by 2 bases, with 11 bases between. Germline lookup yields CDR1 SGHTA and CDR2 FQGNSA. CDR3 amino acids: CASSYFTGNTEAFF. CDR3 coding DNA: TGTGCCAGCAGCTACTTTACAGGTAACACTGAAGCTTTCTTT.

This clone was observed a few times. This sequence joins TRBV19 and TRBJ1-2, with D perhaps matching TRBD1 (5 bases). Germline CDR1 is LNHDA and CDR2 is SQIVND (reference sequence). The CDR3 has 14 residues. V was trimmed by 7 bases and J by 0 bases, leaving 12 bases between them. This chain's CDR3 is CASNFDSPNYGYTF. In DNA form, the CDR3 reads TGTGCCAGTAACTTTGACAGTCCTAACTATGGCTACACCTTC.

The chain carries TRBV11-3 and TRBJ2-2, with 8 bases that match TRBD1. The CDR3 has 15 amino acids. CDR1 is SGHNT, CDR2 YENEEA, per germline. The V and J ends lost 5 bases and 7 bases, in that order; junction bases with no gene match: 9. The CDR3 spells CASSPGGRAGGELFF. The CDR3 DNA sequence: TGTGCCAGCAGCCCAGGGGGCAGGGCGGGCGGGGAGCTGTTTTTT.

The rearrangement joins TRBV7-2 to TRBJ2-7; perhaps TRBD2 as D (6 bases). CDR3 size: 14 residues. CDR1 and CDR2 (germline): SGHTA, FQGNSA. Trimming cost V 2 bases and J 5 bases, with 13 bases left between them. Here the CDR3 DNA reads TGTGCCAGCAGCTTAATGCGGGAAGGGAACGAGCAGTACTTC. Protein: CASSLMREGNEQYF.

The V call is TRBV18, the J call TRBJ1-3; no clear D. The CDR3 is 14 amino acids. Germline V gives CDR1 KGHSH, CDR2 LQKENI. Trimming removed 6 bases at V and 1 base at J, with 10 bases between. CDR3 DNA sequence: TGTGCCAGCTCCACCGGCCGGTCTGGAAACACCATATATTTT. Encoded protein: CASSTGRSGNTIYF.

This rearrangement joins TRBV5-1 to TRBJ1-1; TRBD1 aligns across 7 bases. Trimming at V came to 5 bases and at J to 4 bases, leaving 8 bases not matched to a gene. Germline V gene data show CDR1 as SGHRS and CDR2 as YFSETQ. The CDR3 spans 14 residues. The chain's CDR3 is CASRLDRDGTEAFF. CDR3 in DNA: TGCGCCAGCAGATTAGACAGGGATGGCACTGAAGCTTTCTTT.